The 19 T cell receptor beta chains below come from one sample, sequenced in a study of T cell repertoires in cytomegalovirus infection. MiXCR, run by TCRdb on the reads, gives a single entry per CDR3 protein. The data contain around 540,000 distinct CDR3 sequences, 30% to 40% of them singletons. These TCRs' antigens remain unknown. The source was cultured PBMCs, collected from culture after CMV antigen stimulation. The receptors shown here come from a human donor in good health (CMV status not recorded). Some clones in this sample may be carry-over from other donors' samples.

The V call is TRBV10-3, the J call TRBJ2-7; tentative D call: TRBD1 (6 bases). This CDR3 has 13 residues. Germline CDR1 ENHRY, CDR2 SYGVKD. With 4 bases removed from V and 4 bases from J, the gap between germline ends came to 11 bases. The chain's CDR3 is CAISGTAPYEQYF. CDR3 nucleotide sequence: TGTGCCATCAGTGGGACAGCCCCATACGAGCAGTACTTC.

The gene calls are TRBV7-2 and TRBJ1-5; D is unclear. Germline loops: CDR1 SGHTA, CDR2 FQGNSA. The CDR3 contains 15 residues. With 6 bases removed from V and 2 bases from J, the gap between germline ends came to 14 bases. The CDR3 DNA is TGTGCCAGCAGTGACAAAAGTCAGGGCAATCAGCCCCAGCATTTT. It translates to CASSDKSQGNQPQHF. Looking up the rest from reference TRBV7-2 and TRBJ1-5 gives the full variable domain: GAGVSQSPSNKVTEKGKDVELRCDPISGHTALYWYRQSLGQGLEFLIYFQGNSAPDKSGLPSDRFSAERTGGSVSTLTIQRTQQEDSAVYLCASSDKSQGNQPQHFGDGTRLSIL.

The table lists this clonotype with a few counts. The chain has TRBV20-1 and TRBJ2-7; TRBD1 matches 8 bases. The CDR3 has 15 amino acids. V lost 6 bases to trimming and J lost 4 bases; unmatched junction nucleotides: 14. CDR1 is DFQATT, CDR2 SNEGSKA, per germline (reference sequence). CDR3 DNA: TGCAGTGCCGAAGGGGGGACAGGTAGTAGGTACGAGCAGTACTTC. This sequence encodes CSAEGGTGSRYEQYF.

The chain joins TRBV5-6 to TRBJ2-7; 9 nucleotides line up with TRBD2. This CDR3 is built from 14 residues. The germline gives CDR1 SGHDT, CDR2 YYEEEE. V was clipped by 2 bases and J by 3 bases; unmatched bases: 3. The CDR3 DNA sequence: TGTGCCAGCAGCTTTGGTAGCGGGAGCTACGAGCAGTACGTC. Amino acids: CASSFGSGSYEQYV.

This clonotype was recorded once. The rearrangement uses TRBV29-1 and TRBJ2-7; 7 bases are shared with TRBD1. The CDR3 spans 17 residues. The trim removed 1 base at V and 5 bases at J, leaving 17 bases unmatched. Germline CDR1 reads SQVTM; CDR2 reads ANQGSEA. The DNA of the CDR3 is TGCAGCGTTGAAGGGGCCCGTAGGGGGCGCAGAAAAGACGAGCAGTACGTC. It specifies CSVEGARRGRRKDEQYV.

This sequence joins TRBV7-2 and TRBJ2-1; D is unclear. Looked up from germline, CDR1 is SGHTA and CDR2 is FQGNSA. The CDR3 covers 14 residues. V was cut by 5 bases and J by 0 bases, with 8 bases left in between. The CDR3 nucleotides are TGTGCCAGCAGCCGTCTTAGCTCCTACAATGAGCAGTTCTTC. Protein product: CASSRLSSYNEQFF.

The CDR3 nucleotides are TGTGCCAGCAGCACGACACCGGGACAGGGGAGCTATGGCTACACCTTC. It specifies CASSTTPGQGSYGYTF. V is TRBV7-2 and J is TRBJ1-2; 10 bases map to TRBD1. The CDR3 extends over 16 amino acids. The V segment lost 5 bases and the J segment 4 bases; nucleotides outside the gene matches: 10. CDR1 and CDR2 (germline): SGHTA, FQGNSA.

This clonotype showed up just a few times. The chain carries TRBV15 and TRBJ2-1; the match to TRBD1 covers 9 bases. The CDR3 is 17 residues long. J lost 2 bases, V lost 5 bases, and 10 bases had no gene match. CDR1 LNHNV and CDR2 YYDKDF come from the germline V gene (reference sequence). This CDR3 reads CATSRHPGTGPYNEQFF. Here the CDR3 DNA reads TGTGCCACCAGCCGCCACCCCGGGACAGGGCCCTACAATGAGCAGTTCTTC.

This clonotype has only a few counts. The chain carries TRBV7-9 and TRBJ2-1, with 13 bases identical to TRBD2. The V gene end was trimmed by 5 bases and the J gene end by 7 bases; junction bases not matched to a gene: 8. Germline V gives CDR1 SEHNR, CDR2 FQNEAQ (reference sequence). CDR3 length: 16 amino acids. DNA for the CDR3: TGTGCCAGCAGCATTCGAACGGGACTAGCGGGGAATGAGCAGTTCTTC. Translated: CASSIRTGLAGNEQFF.

The DNA for the CDR3 is TGTGCCACCGCAAGAAATCCGGACAGGGGATCGGATGGCTACACCTTC. This codes for CATARNPDRGSDGYTF. This chain uses TRBV10-3 with TRBJ1-2, with TRBD1 identical over 9 bases. The CDR3 runs 16 residues. V shed 10 bases, J shed 6 bases, and the junction held 18 bases outside the gene matches. Germline V lookup: CDR1 ENHRY, CDR2 SYGVKD.

The gene calls are TRBV6-2 or TRBV6-3 and TRBJ2-7; no definite D call. The V gene lost 3 bases and the J gene lost 2 bases, with 5 bases spanning the gap. Per germline, CDR1 MNHEY and CDR2 SVGEGT. This CDR3 comprises 12 residues. This chain's CDR3 is CASSYRTYEQYF. The CDR3 coding sequence is TGTGCCAGCAGTTATCGAACCTACGAGCAGTACTTC.

This clonotype was recorded at least ten times. This chain connects TRBV9 to TRBJ2-5; 7 bases map to TRBD2. The CDR3 sequence is 16 residues long. With 3 bases clipped from V and 5 bases from J, the junction kept 13 bases outside the gene matches. Per germline, CDR1 SGDLS and CDR2 YYNGEE. The CDR3 here is CASSGPLREGKETQYF. The CDR3 DNA is TGTGCCAGCAGCGGGCCCTTGAGGGAGGGCAAGGAGACCCAGTACTTC. Full variable domain (remainder filled in from reference TRBV9 and TRBJ2-5): DSGVTQTPKHLITATGQRVTLRCSPRSGDLSVYWYQQSLDQGLQFLIQYYNGEERAKGNILERFSAQQFPDLHSELNLSSLELGDSALYFCASSGPLREGKETQYFGPGTRLLVL.

This chain joins TRBV28 and TRBJ1-5; D is perhaps TRBD1 (5 bases). V dropped 3 bases and J dropped 7 bases, with 16 bases sitting between them. CDR3 length: 15 residues. Germline V gene lookup returns CDR1 MDHEN and CDR2 SYDVKM. The CDR3 bases are TGTGCCAGCAGTTTGGGCAGGGTATGGCAGCAGCCCCAGCATTTT. Protein: CASSLGRVWQQPQHF.

There are a few counts of this clonotype. The chain's CDR3 is CASSPLTGYGYTF. The DNA for the CDR3 is TGTGCCAGCAGCCCCCTGACAGGCTATGGCTACACCTTC. This chain links TRBV11-3 with TRBJ1-2; maybe TRBD1 (6 bases). V was pared by 5 bases and J by 4 bases, with 11 bases between. Germline CDR1 SGHNT, CDR2 YENEEA. The CDR3 runs to 13 residues.

This clonotype has more than one count but fewer than ten. This chain uses TRBV12-3 or TRBV12-4 with TRBJ2-1, with 8 bases fitting TRBD2. Trimming at V came to 1 base and at J to 4 bases, leaving 9 bases not matched to a gene. The CDR3 loop spans 17 amino acids. In nucleotides, the CDR3 is TGTGCCAGCAGTTTAGAGACGGGAGGGCGAGGATACAATGAGCAGTTCTTC. Residues: CASSLETGGRGYNEQFF.

The rearrangement links TRBV28 to TRBJ1-5; D unclear. Deletions cut 3 bases from V and 3 bases from J, with 12 bases between. The germline gives CDR1 MDHEN, CDR2 SYDVKM. The CDR3 has 15 amino acids. CDR3 protein: CASSFLGLNNQPQHF. In DNA form, the CDR3 reads TGTGCCAGCAGTTTTCTGGGCCTAAACAATCAGCCCCAGCATTTT. The full variable domain, rest sourced from reference TRBV28 and TRBJ1-5, is DVKVTQSSRYLVKRTGEKVFLECVQDMDHENMFWYRQDPGLGLRLIYFSYDVKMKEKGDIPEGYSVSREKKERFSLILESASTNQTSMYLCASSFLGLNNQPQHFGDGTRLSIL.

This clonotype was seen a handful of times. The chain links TRBV20-1 to TRBJ2-7; no clear D. The V gene lost 1 base and the J gene lost 5 bases, with 12 bases spanning the gap. Germline V gene data show CDR1 as DFQATT and CDR2 as SNEGSKA (reference sequence). This CDR3 spans 13 amino acids. The CDR3 loop is CSARGSPQDEQYF. The CDR3 DNA sequence: TGCAGTGCTAGAGGGAGTCCCCAGGACGAGCAGTACTTC.

The chain carries TRBV20-1 and TRBJ1-5, with D uncertain. The CDR3 is made up of 16 amino acids. V lost 6 bases, J lost 4 bases, and 22 bases lay in between. Germline CDR1 reads DFQATT; CDR2 reads SNEGSKA (reference sequence). Here the CDR3 reads CSAQRTRVPLNQPQHF. In DNA form, the CDR3 reads TGCAGTGCCCAGAGAACGAGAGTTCCCCTTAATCAGCCCCAGCATTTT.

The chain is built from TRBV25-1 and TRBJ2-1, with 13 bases matching TRBD2. Germline CDR1 reads MGHDK; CDR2 reads SYGVNS. This CDR3 comprises 17 residues. Losses at the gene ends were 0 bases for V and 6 bases for J; bases not matched to a gene: 5. CDR3 DNA sequence: TGTGCCAGCAGTGAATATGGTGGACTAGCGGGAGTCAATGAGCAGTTCTTC. It translates to CASSEYGGLAGVNEQFF.